This TCR beta chain appears in the sequencing data of a study of blood T cell repertoires in COVID-19. Unmatched junction bases numbered 7, after V lost 0 bases and J lost 6 bases. From germline, CDR1 is SEHNR and CDR2 FQNEAQ (reference sequence). The length of the CDR3 is 15 residues. How the authors handled the data: Counts of nucleated cells, estimated from reference gene primer amplification, were obtained. Sequencing was performed with immunoSEQ multiplex PCR; in TCRdb, only in-frame clones are kept and a portion is missing. That table gives V, J and clone size, and the DNA gave D and trimming. The data hold nearly 70,000 clones, with around 90% observed a single time.

Sequencing used peripheral blood. The chain has TRBV7-9 and TRBJ1-2; 7 bases agree with TRBD1. The clonotype comes from a man between 40 and 49 years old with COVID-19, enrolled during active disease. The CDR3 nucleotides read TGTGCCAGCAGCTTAGCTCATTCCACAGGGGATGGCTACACCTTC. Its protein product is CASSLAHSTGDGYTF.